The sample holds many counts of the clone carrying this T cell receptor (beta chain). Germline lookup yields CDR1 SGHDT and CDR2 YYEEEE. Trimming removed 2 bases from V and 4 bases from J; junction bases left unmatched: 4. CDR3 size: 15 residues. The entry originates in a study of neurological immune-mediated disorders. Synthesis of cDNA used 5'RACE (with 10-nucleotide random UMIs). A single record per CDR3 protein comes from TCRdb applying MiXCR to the 5' RACE reads. The repertoire holds roughly 30,000 distinct CDR3 sequences, with 4.6% as singletons. Sequenced: PBMCs. The receptor's source is a man younger than 35 in good health. The rearrangement uses TRBV5-6 and TRBJ2-3; 10 nucleotides agree with TRBD1. In nucleotides, the CDR3 is TGTGCCAGCAGCTTAGGGACAGGGGTTGCAGATACGCAGTATTTT. Its protein is CASSLGTGVADTQYF. The full variable domain, completed using reference TRBV5-6 and TRBJ2-3, is DAGVTQSPTHLIKTRGQQVTLRCSPKSGHDTVSWYQQALGQGPQFIFQYYEEEERQRGNFPDRFSGHQFPNYSSELNVNALLLGDSALYLCASSLGTGVADTQYFGPGTRLTVL.